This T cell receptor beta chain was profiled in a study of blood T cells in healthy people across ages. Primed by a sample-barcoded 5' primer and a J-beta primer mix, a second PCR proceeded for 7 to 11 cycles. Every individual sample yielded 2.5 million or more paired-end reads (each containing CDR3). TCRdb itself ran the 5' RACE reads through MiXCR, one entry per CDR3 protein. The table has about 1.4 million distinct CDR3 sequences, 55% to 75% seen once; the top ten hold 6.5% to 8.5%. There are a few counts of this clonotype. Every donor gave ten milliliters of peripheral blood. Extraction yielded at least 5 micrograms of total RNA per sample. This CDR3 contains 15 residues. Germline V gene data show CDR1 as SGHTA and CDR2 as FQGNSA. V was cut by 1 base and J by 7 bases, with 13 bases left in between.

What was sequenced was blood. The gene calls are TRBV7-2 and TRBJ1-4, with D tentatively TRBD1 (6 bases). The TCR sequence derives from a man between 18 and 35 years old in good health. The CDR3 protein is CASSLGGGFGEKLFF. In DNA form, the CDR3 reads TGTGCCAGCAGCTTAGGAGGGGGATTCGGTGAAAAACTGTTTTTT.